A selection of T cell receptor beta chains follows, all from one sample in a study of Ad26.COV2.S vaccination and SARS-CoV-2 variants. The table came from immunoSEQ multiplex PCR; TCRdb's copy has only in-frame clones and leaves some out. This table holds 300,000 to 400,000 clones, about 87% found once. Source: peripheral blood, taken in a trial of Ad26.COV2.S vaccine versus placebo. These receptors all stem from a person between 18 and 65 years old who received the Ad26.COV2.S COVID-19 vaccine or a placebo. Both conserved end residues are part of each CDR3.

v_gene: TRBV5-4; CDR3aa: CASSLSQTPSIQYF
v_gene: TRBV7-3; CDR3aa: CASSLTFRAGPNTGELFF
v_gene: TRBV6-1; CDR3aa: CASSEAHRTDTQYF
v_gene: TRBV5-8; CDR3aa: CASRRGQGYGYTF
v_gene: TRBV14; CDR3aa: CASSQPAGGVSGANVLTF
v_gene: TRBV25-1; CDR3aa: CASSESGKGYTF
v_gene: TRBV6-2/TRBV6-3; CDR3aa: CASSTRLAGVSYNEQFF
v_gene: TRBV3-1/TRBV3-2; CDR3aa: CASSPTGTVPSEQYF
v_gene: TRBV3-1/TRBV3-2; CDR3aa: CASSPGLAASYEQYF
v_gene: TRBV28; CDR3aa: CASSLLGEGEAGAFF
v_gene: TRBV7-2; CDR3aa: CASSSPTVGEQFF
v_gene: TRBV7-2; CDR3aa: CASSLGIAGEGGTEAFF
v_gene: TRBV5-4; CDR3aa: CASSPGGSGGLANTGELFF
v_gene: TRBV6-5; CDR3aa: CASSYGTGVDGYTF
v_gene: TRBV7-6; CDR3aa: CASSYPTGSGGELFF
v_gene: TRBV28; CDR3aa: CASSLSSGAYNEQFF
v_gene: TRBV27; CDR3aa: CASRWIAGDYEQYF
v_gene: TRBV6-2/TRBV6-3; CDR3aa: CASSIRDPNEQFF
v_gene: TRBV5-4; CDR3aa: CASSLEGGNEQFF
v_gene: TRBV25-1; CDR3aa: CASSDPPPSGANVLTF
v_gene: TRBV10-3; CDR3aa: CATRDPSSYTIYF
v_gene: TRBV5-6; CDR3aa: CASSRDLNQPQHF